Sequencing of this TCR beta chain was carried out in a study of blood T cell repertoires in COVID-19. Study-level background: T cells, B-cell-depleted T cells, or PBMCs supplied cDNA or gDNA.

The CDR3 is made up of 15 amino acids. Germline V gives CDR1 SGHRS, CDR2 YFSETQ. Deletions cut 0 bases from V and 0 bases from J, with 6 bases between. How the authors handled the data: By means of reference gene primer amplification, nucleated cell counts were estimated. Only in-frame clones appear in the TCRdb table, and some are missing; sequencing was by immunoSEQ multiplex PCR. V and J calls plus clone size are reproduced from that table; the DNA served to infer D and trimming. Of around 140,000 clones listed, about three quarters are singletons. Enrolled through a virtual design, the participants were between 18 and 89 years of age and came from around 25 US areas. Which cohort a participant joined came from the clinical history participants gave.

V usage is TRBV5-1 and J usage is TRBJ2-2; D possibly corresponds to TRBD2 (5 bases). The clonotype comes from a woman aged 45-65 years who had recovered from COVID-19. The sample consisted of PBMCs or T cells enriched from blood (not recorded which). CDR3 nucleotides: TGCGCCAGCAGCTTGGTCGGGGCGAACACCGGGGAGCTGTTTTTT. Its translation is CASSLVGANTGELFF.